This T cell receptor beta chain was captured in a study of cytomegalovirus exposure and HLA in healthy donors. This clone appeared once. Its matching antigen is unknown. PCR primers comprised 60 Vbeta and 13 Jbeta primers. Generated by immunoSEQ multiplex PCR, the TCRdb table keeps only in-frame clones and is missing some. The data contain tens of thousands of clones, more than 75% of them singletons. Germline-derived CDR1 and CDR2 are SNHLY and FYNNEI. Between the trimmed V and J ends, which lost 2 bases and 4 bases, there was a span of 5 bases. The CDR3 spans 12 residues. General study findings and limits: By HLA locus, TCR association rates varied in a later analysis, with DRB1 showing the most and HLA-C the fewest.

Sequencing used PBMCs. The rearrangement links TRBV2 to TRBJ1-2; unclear D gene. This clonotype originated in a woman in her fifties or sixties in good health and CMV-seropositive. The CDR3 is CASSERSYGYTF. The CDR3 DNA reads TGTGCCAGCAGTGAACGCAGCTATGGCTACACCTTC.